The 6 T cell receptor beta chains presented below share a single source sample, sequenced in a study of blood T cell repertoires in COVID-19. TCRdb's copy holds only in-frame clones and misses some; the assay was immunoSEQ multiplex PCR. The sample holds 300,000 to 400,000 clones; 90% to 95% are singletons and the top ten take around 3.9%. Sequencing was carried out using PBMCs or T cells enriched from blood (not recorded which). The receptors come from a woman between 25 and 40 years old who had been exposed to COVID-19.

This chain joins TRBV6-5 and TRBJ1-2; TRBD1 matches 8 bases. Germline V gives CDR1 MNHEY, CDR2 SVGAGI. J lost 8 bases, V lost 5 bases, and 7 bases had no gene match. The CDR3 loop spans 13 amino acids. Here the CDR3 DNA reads TGTGCCAGCAGTCTACAGACAGGGGAAGGCTACACCTTC. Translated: CASSLQTGEGYTF.

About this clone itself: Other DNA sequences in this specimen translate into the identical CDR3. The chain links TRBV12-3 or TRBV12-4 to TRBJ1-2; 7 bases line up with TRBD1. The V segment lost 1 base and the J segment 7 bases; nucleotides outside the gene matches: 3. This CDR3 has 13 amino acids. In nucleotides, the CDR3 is TGTGCCAGCAGTTTAGGACAGGGAGGTGGCTACACCTTC. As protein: CASSLGQGGGYTF.

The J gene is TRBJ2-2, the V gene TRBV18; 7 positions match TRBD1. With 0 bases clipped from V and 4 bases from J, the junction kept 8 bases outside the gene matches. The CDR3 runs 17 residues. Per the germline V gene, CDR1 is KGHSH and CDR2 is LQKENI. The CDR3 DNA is TGTGCCAGCTCACCACCAGGGGGCCGGCGGGCCACCGGGGAGCTGTTTTTT. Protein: CASSPPGGRRATGELFF.

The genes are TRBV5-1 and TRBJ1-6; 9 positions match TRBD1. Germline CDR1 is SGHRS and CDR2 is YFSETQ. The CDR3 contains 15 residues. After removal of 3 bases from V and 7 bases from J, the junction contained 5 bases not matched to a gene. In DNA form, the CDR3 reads TGCGCCAGCAGCTCGGACAGGGGTTCCAATTCACCCCTCCACTTT. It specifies CASSSDRGSNSPLHF.

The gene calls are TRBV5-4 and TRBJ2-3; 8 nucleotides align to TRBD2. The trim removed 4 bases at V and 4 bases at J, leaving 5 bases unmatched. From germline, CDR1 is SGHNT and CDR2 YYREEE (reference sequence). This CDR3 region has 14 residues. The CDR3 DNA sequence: TGTGCCAGCAGCGATAGCGGGGTTGCAGATACGCAGTATTTT. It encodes CASSDSGVADTQYF.

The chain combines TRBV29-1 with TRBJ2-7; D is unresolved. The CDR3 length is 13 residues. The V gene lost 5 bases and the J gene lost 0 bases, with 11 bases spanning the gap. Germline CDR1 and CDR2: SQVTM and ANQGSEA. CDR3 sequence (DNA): TGCAGCGTTTGTCCCTTATCCTCCTACGAGCAGTACTTC. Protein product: CSVCPLSSYEQYF.